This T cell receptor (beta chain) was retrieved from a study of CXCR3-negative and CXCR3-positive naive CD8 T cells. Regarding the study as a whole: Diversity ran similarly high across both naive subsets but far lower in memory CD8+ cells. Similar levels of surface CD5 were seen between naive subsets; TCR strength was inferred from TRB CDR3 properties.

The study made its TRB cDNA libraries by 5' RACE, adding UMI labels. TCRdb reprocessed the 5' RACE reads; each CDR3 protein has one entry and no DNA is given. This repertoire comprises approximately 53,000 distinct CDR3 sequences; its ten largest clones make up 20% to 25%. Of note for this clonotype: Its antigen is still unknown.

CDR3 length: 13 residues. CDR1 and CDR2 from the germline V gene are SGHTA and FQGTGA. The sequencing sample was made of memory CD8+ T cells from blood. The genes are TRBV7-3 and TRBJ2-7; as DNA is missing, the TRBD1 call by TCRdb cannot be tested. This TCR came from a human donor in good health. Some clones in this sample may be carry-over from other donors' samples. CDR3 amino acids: CASSLDNQGTQYF.